This entry is about one TCR beta chain. Original handling: Amplifying reference gene primers gave estimates of nucleated cell counts. TCRdb keeps only in-frame clones here, not all; method: immunoSEQ multiplex PCR. V, J and clone size derive from that table, while D and trimming were established from the DNA sequence. The table has some 71,000 clones, 90% seen once. V shed 1 base, J shed 4 bases, and the junction held 3 bases outside the gene matches. This CDR3 contains 14 residues. Germline CDR1 is LNHDA and CDR2 is SQIVND (reference sequence). This entry comes from a study of blood T cell repertoires in COVID-19. Study background: Some COVID-19 samples were acute and others convalescent; all came from the United States, Italy and Spain. The analysed material was cDNA or gDNA that came from T cells, B-cell-depleted T cells, or PBMCs.

The source material was peripheral blood. The receptor comes from a woman aged 18-30 years with acute or convalescent COVID-19. This chain connects TRBV19 to TRBJ1-1; 7 nucleotides agree with TRBD1. CDR3 loop: CASSIANRGTEAFF. The CDR3 DNA reads as TGTGCCAGTAGTATAGCAAACAGGGGCACTGAAGCTTTCTTT.